Reported below is one T cell receptor beta chain. As for treatment: randomized to nivolumab then ipilimumab (arm A) or the reverse (arm B). This table comes from immunoSEQ multiplex PCR, and its TCRdb copy is limited to in-frame clones, with some not included. The sample contains more than 25,000 clones, around nine tenths of which appear only once. This sample is part of a study of sequential checkpoint blockade in melanoma. V gave up 3 bases and J gave up 0 bases, with 13 bases separating them. This CDR3 is 16 amino acids long. The V gene is TRBV5-3, the J gene TRBJ1-5; D remains ambiguous. TRBV5-3 is reported as an ORF; its role is uncertain. The sequence was obtained from a human donor with melanoma. The source material was CD8+ T cells sorted from blood (inferred from file names), sampled from a patient given nivolumab and ipilimumab in sequence. This CDR3 reads CARSWAVVYSNQPQHF. The CDR3 coding sequence is TGTGCCAGAAGCTGGGCCGTGGTTTATAGCAATCAGCCCCAGCATTTT.